The rows below give T cell receptor beta chains drawn from one sample of a study of blood T cells in healthy people across ages. TCRdb fed the 5' RACE reads into MiXCR, producing one record per CDR3 protein. The repertoire holds over 700,000 distinct CDR3 sequences, with about 53% as singletons. Specimen: blood. The receptors here all came from a man older than 75 in good health. The CDR3 runs from the conserved cysteine through the conserved F or W. Each record gives: D gene, V gene, clone size, J gene, CDR3 protein, CDR3 DNA. A D gene is named only where the DNA matches it firmly. Only some rows state a clone size, as once, few, many or a class for expanded clones.

TRBD2	TRBV4-1	few	TRBJ2-7	CASSLDRVASGRVSYEQYF	TGCGCCAGCAGCCTCGACAGGGTTGCTAGCGGGAGGGTTTCCTACGAGCAGTACTTC
NA	TRBV20-1	once	TRBJ1-5	CSARRGATSNQPQHF	TGCAGTGCCCGGCGGGGGGCCACGAGCAATCAGCCCCAGCATTTT
TRBD2	TRBV5-1	few	TRBJ2-3	CASSRTSGVGDTQYF	TGCGCCAGCAGCCGGACTAGCGGGGTGGGAGATACGCAGTATTTT
TRBD1	TRBV10-3	NA	TRBJ2-7	CAISESGDRGKYF	TGTGCCATCAGTGAGTCGGGAGACAGGGGGAAGTACTTC
TRBD1	TRBV18	few	TRBJ2-1	CASSPDRGACNEQFF	TGTGCCAGCTCACCGGACAGGGGAGCCTGCAATGAGCAGTTCTTC
NA	TRBV10-3	NA	TRBJ2-1	CAVSVVGVGYNEQFF	TGTGCCGTCAGTGTAGTAGGGGTTGGCTACAATGAGCAGTTCTTC
NA	TRBV29-1	NA	TRBJ1-2	CSVLMGFWGYTF	TGCAGCGTTCTGATGGGTTTTTGGGGCTACACCTTC
NA	TRBV12-3/TRBV12-4	NA	TRBJ2-3	CASSTSGRDTQYF	TGTGCCAGCAGTACCTCGGGTCGAGATACGCAGTATTTT
TRBD1	TRBV7-2	few	TRBJ2-7	CASSVDRGAGREQYF	TGTGCCAGCAGCGTAGACAGGGGGGCCGGGCGCGAGCAGTACTTC
TRBD1	TRBV7-2	NA	TRBJ2-6	CASSWGTGGEANVLTF	TGTGCCAGCAGCTGGGGGACAGGGGGAGAGGCCAACGTCCTGACTTTC
NA	TRBV28	NA	TRBJ2-7	CASTGGQLGHYEQYF	TGTGCCAGCACCGGGGGACAGCTAGGTCACTACGAGCAGTACTTC
NA	TRBV15	NA	TRBJ2-1	CATTAGLRSYNEQFF	TGTGCCACCACCGCGGGACTCCGCTCCTACAATGAGCAGTTCTTC
NA	TRBV7-2	few	TRBJ2-5	CASSLVPGLLGETQYF	TGTGCCAGCAGCTTAGTGCCAGGGCTGCTTGGAGAGACCCAGTACTTC
NA	TRBV28	NA	TRBJ1-5	CASSFPGNSNQPQHF	TGTGCCAGCAGTTTCCCAGGTAATAGCAATCAGCCCCAGCATTTT
TRBD2	TRBV28	NA	TRBJ2-3	CASSLLAGRHNTDTQYF	TGTGCCAGCAGTTTATTGGCCGGGAGGCACAACACAGATACGCAGTATTTT
TRBD1	TRBV6-5	NA	TRBJ2-1	CASSLTGGETQFF	TGTGCCAGCAGCCTCACAGGGGGAGAGACCCAGTTCTTC
NA	TRBV5-1	NA	TRBJ2-7	CASSFAGTSYEQYF	TGCGCCAGCAGCTTTGCGGGAACATCCTACGAGCAGTACTTC
NA	TRBV12-3/TRBV12-4	once	TRBJ2-1	CASSSMGSFPRFF	TGTGCCAGCAGTTCGATGGGTTCCTTCCCTCGGTTCTTC
NA	TRBV24-1	NA	TRBJ2-7	CATSEGASHEQYF	TGTGCCACCAGTGAGGGGGCTTCCCACGAGCAGTACTTC
NA	TRBV7-9	NA	TRBJ2-7	CASSIYNEQYF	TGTGCCAGCAGCATCTACAATGAGCAGTACTTC
NA	TRBV12-3/TRBV12-4	NA	TRBJ2-1	CVSSTEGLWGEFF	TGTGTCAGCAGTACAGAAGGCCTCTGGGGGGAGTTCTTC
TRBD2	TRBV7-6	NA	TRBJ2-7	CASSLVGAGGYEQYF	TGTGCCAGCAGCTTAGTGGGAGCGGGGGGCTACGAGCAGTACTTC
TRBD1	TRBV6-5	NA	TRBJ1-5	CASSAGGQGAYQPQHF	TGTGCCAGCAGCGCCGGGGGACAGGGGGCTTATCAGCCCCAGCATTTT
TRBD2	TRBV12-3/TRBV12-4	NA	TRBJ2-1	CASSLATLAGGSNEQFF	TGTGCCAGCAGTTTAGCGACCCTAGCGGGAGGGTCCAATGAGCAGTTCTTC
TRBD1	TRBV3-1	few	TRBJ2-3	CASSRPGQGLGYAYF	TGTGCCAGCAGCCGCCCCGGACAGGGGCTCGGATACGCGTATTTT
NA	TRBV28	few	TRBJ2-7	CASSPGLPEQYF	TGTGCCAGCAGTCCGGGACTTCCCGAGCAGTACTTC
NA	TRBV12-3/TRBV12-4	NA	TRBJ2-1	CASTAAGQEQFF	TGTGCCAGCACCGCGGCCGGCCAGGAGCAGTTCTTC
NA	TRBV2	NA	TRBJ2-2	CASRHRDFSGGELFF	TGTGCCAGCAGGCACCGGGACTTTTCCGGCGGGGAGCTGTTTTTT
TRBD1	TRBV18	NA	TRBJ2-5	CASSTDRGGTQYF	TGTGCCAGCTCAACGGACAGGGGAGGGACCCAGTACTTC
NA	TRBV4-2	NA	TRBJ1-1	CASSQGGMNTEAFF	TGTGCCAGCAGCCAAGGGGGCATGAACACTGAAGCTTTCTTT
NA	TRBV5-1	NA	TRBJ2-3	CASSPARSTDTQYF	TGCGCCAGCAGCCCAGCACGTAGCACAGATACGCAGTATTTT
NA	TRBV12-1	NA	TRBJ2-1	CASRRPTERPYNEQFF	TGTGCCAGCAGACGACCGACAGAGCGGCCCTACAATGAGCAGTTCTTC
NA	TRBV20-1	few	TRBJ2-7	CSARRVAYEQYF	TGCAGTGCTCGCCGAGTAGCCTACGAGCAGTACTTC
NA	TRBV5-1	NA	TRBJ2-6	CASREETVANVLTF	TGCGCCAGCAGAGAGGAGACTGTGGCCAACGTCCTGACTTTC
TRBD2	TRBV5-1	NA	TRBJ2-7	CASSDGTSGRVKYF	TGCGCCAGCAGCGACGGGACTAGCGGGAGGGTAAAGTACTTC
TRBD1	TRBV20-1	once	TRBJ1-1	CSAPGQGNSEAFF	TGCAGTGCGCCGGGACAGGGAAACTCTGAAGCTTTCTTT
TRBD2	TRBV20-1	NA	TRBJ2-7	CSANSGSSYEQYF	TGCAGTGCTAATAGCGGGAGCTCCTACGAGCAGTACTTC
NA	TRBV20-1	NA	TRBJ2-7	CSARAPDGYEQYF	TGCAGTGCTAGAGCCCCGGACGGTTACGAGCAGTACTTC
NA	TRBV29-1	once	TRBJ2-7	CSVRGQGANEQYF	TGCAGCGTTCGAGGGCAGGGTGCCAATGAGCAGTACTTC
NA	TRBV3-1	NA	TRBJ2-7	CASSQDRVATEQYF	TGTGCCAGCAGCCAAGATCGAGTCGCCACCGAGCAGTACTTC
NA	TRBV21-1	NA	TRBJ2-3	CASSKGPREAPHRYAYF	TGTGCCAGCAGCAAAGGGCCCCGGGAGGCGCCTCACAGATACGCGTATTTT
NA	TRBV18	NA	TRBJ1-2	CASSPLSRVDYGYTF	TGTGCCAGCTCACCATTGTCCAGGGTGGACTATGGCTACACCTTC
NA	TRBV4-1	many	TRBJ2-7	CASSRGLAETYEQYF	TGCGCCAGCAGTCGGGGGCTAGCGGAGACCTACGAGCAGTACTTC
NA	TRBV2	once	TRBJ2-3	CASIRDYTDTQYF	TGTGCCAGCATCAGAGACTACACAGATACGCAGTATTTT
NA	TRBV20-1	NA	TRBJ1-2	CSARPVDRRDGYTF	TGCAGTGCTAGACCCGTCGACAGACGAGATGGCTACACCTTC
TRBD1	TRBV7-2	many	TRBJ2-1	CASSSDRGRPYNEQFF	TGTGCCAGCAGCTCGGACAGGGGGCGGCCCTACAATGAGCAGTTCTTC
TRBD1	TRBV10-3	NA	TRBJ2-7	CAISESGQGVVEQYF	TGTGCCATCAGTGAGTCTGGACAGGGGGTCGTCGAGCAGTACTTC
NA	TRBV6-5	few	TRBJ2-3	CASSLRGASSTDTQYF	TGTGCCAGCAGTCTCCGGGGGGCTTCTAGCACAGATACGCAGTATTTT
NA	TRBV20-1	NA	TRBJ2-7	CSALHYEQYF	TGCAGTGCGCTTCACTACGAGCAGTACTTC
NA	TRBV29-1	few	TRBJ2-2	CSVSPPGRNTGELFF	TGCAGCGTTTCTCCCCCCGGGAGGAACACCGGGGAGCTGTTTTTT
TRBD2	TRBV4-2	NA	TRBJ2-3	CASSQTTGGRAPTDTQYF	TGTGCCAGCAGCCAAACCACGGGGGGGCGAGCCCCCACAGATACGCAGTATTTT